This TCR beta chain was recovered during a study of memory CD4+ T cells and cytomegalovirus serostatus. Single viable CD3+CD4+CD8-CD45RO+ cells were sorted as the memory CD4+ T cells. Profiling relied on immunoSEQ multiplex PCR, and the TCRdb table lists in-frame clones only, not all of them. The sample shows 55,000 to 60,000 clones, roughly 81% of them seen only once. CDR3 length equals 14 residues. Trimming removed 3 bases from V and 4 bases from J, with 12 bases in between. Looked up from germline, CDR1 is GTSNPN and CDR2 is SVGIG (reference sequence). Input material: memory CD4+ T cells from blood. The sequence came from an adult in good health and CMV-seronegative. V gene TRBV30 combines with J gene TRBJ1-4; no reliable D call. The CDR3, as DNA: TGTGCCTGGAGGGTTATCAGCATTAATGAAAAACTGTTTTTT. Protein product: CAWRVISINEKLFF.